One T cell receptor beta chain is described in this entry. As yet, its antigen is unknown. These data originate in a study of identifying expanded T cells in peripheral blood. Whole-study findings and limits: About 1.2 clones differed between technical replicates, versus around 15 and 19 over time.

Only in-frame clones appear in the TCRdb table, and some are missing; sequencing was by immunoSEQ multiplex PCR. Among approximately 81,000 clones listed, 84% were seen once. During the collection period, no donor immune events like infections were recorded. The germline gives CDR1 MDHEN, CDR2 SYDVKM. V dropped 3 bases and J dropped 7 bases, with 16 bases sitting between them. The CDR3 runs 14 residues. The sequencing input was blood. The clonotype comes from a person aged 18-70 years in good health. The chain joins TRBV28 to TRBJ2-7; TRBD1 might be the D (6 bases). The CDR3 coding sequence is TGTGCCAGCAGTTTGAGGGGGAGTTTGGAGGAGCAGTACTTC. This codes for CASSLRGSLEEQYF.